The 5 T cell receptor beta chains listed next were all sequenced from one sample in a study of glioma-infiltrating T cells after dendritic cell vaccination. Sequenced by immunoSEQ multiplex PCR; TCRdb stores in-frame clones only, minus some. The repertoire has more than 95,000 clones, approximately 84% of them found once; the top ten carry about 5.7%. Time point reported: after dendritic cell vaccination, including at tumor progression/relapse. The material was blood, obtained after dendritic cell vaccination. The source is a human donor with glioblastoma.

The genes are TRBV10-2 and TRBJ2-7; tentatively, D is TRBD2 (5 bases). CDR1 WSHSY and CDR2 SAAADI come from the germline V gene. The CDR3 is 13 residues long. Trimming stripped 7 bases from V and 7 bases from J, with 17 bases between. For the CDR3, the DNA is TGCGCCAGCACCTTACAAGGAGGTGGGGAGCAGTACTTC. This translates into CASTLQGGGEQYF.

The chain recombines TRBV27 with TRBJ1-2; D is ambiguous. This CDR3 has 10 amino acids. The V gene's germline CDR1 is MNHEY and CDR2 SMNVEV (reference sequence). V lost 9 bases and J lost 3, with 5 bases in between. The CDR3 region is CASRDYGYTF. Written as DNA, the CDR3 is TGTGCCAGTCGGGACTATGGCTACACCTTC.

This chain connects TRBV6-4 to TRBJ1-2; weak D call: TRBD1 (6 bases). The CDR3 sequence is 15 residues long. Trimming took 3 bases from V and 4 from J, leaving 15 bases between them. The germline CDR1 and CDR2 sequences are MRHNA and SNTAGT. CDR3 sequence: CASSEVFETGYGYTF. The CDR3 DNA follows: TGTGCCAGCAGTGAAGTTTTCGAGACAGGCTATGGCTACACCTTC.

This clone has just a few counts. The V gene is TRBV5-1, the J gene TRBJ1-2, with 8 bases that match TRBD1. The CDR3 is 16 amino acids. Germline V gene sequence: CDR1 SGHRS, CDR2 YFSETQ. V gave up 4 bases and J gave up 1 base; unmatched junction bases: 9. CDR3 sequence reads: CASSPTTGGNNYGYTF. CDR3 coding DNA: TGCGCCAGCAGCCCTACCACAGGGGGGAATAACTATGGCTACACCTTC.

The chain combines TRBV27 with TRBJ1-2; a possible D gene is TRBD1 (5 bases). The CDR3 sequence is 15 residues long. V was cut by 6 bases and J by 8 bases, with 22 bases left in between. CDR1 and CDR2 (germline): MNHEY, SMNVEV (reference sequence). The CDR3 DNA follows: TGTGCCAGCAGCCTAATACCGGGCGGGACGAAGGGCTACACCTTC. Amino acids: CASSLIPGGTKGYTF.